These 9 T cell receptor beta chains were all obtained from the same sample, sequenced in a study of T cell responses to AZD1222 COVID-19 vaccine. Repertoires were generated with immunoSEQ multiplex PCR, while TCRdb's copy carries only in-frame clones and drops some. Seen here are some 140,000 clones, roughly 90% observed once, and the top ten hold approximately 3%. Sequencing used peripheral blood, obtained on day 0 of AZD1222 vaccination. The receptors stem from an adult in good health.

V is TRBV5-1 and J is TRBJ2-1, with D perhaps TRBD2 (5 bases). CDR1 and CDR2 from the germline V gene are SGHRS and YFSETQ. The CDR3 has 15 residues. Trimming took off 9 bases at V and 0 bases at J, with 16 bases between the two ends. The CDR3 loop reads CATRDSVSSYNEQFF. CDR3 sequence (DNA): TGCGCCACCAGAGATAGCGTGAGCTCCTACAATGAGCAGTTCTTC.

The chain employs TRBV7-2 and TRBJ1-3; D is ambiguous. Trimming took 2 bases from V and 1 from J, leaving 9 bases between them. The CDR3 consists of 15 residues. Germline values: CDR1 SGHTA, CDR2 FQGNSA. The CDR3 DNA follows: TGTGCCAGCAGCTTAAACGGAGGTTCTGGAAACACCATATATTTT. Translation gives CASSLNGGSGNTIYF.

This chain joins TRBV6-1 and TRBJ1-2; weak D call: TRBD1 (6 bases). This CDR3 spans 12 amino acids. The V gene's germline CDR1 is MNHNS and CDR2 SASEGT. The V end lost 3 bases, the J end lost 8 bases, and 10 bases lay between the germline ends. CDR3 DNA: TGTGCCAGCAGTGAGTGGACAGCCGGCTACACCTTC. It translates to CASSEWTAGYTF.

The chain uses TRBV6-5 and TRBJ1-5, with a weak D call TRBD1 (5 bases). The CDR3 has 13 amino acids. Germline CDR1 MNHEY, CDR2 SVGAGI. V was pared by 4 bases and J by 1 base, with 5 bases between. Here the CDR3 reads CASSWGSNQPQHF. The CDR3 bases are TGTGCCAGCAGTTGGGGGAGCAATCAGCCCCAGCATTTT.

The V and J genes are TRBV4-1 and TRBJ2-2; 8 bases match TRBD2. Losses at the gene ends were 0 bases for V and 9 bases for J; bases not matched to a gene: 6. The CDR3 has 15 amino acids. Germline V lookup: CDR1 MGHRA, CDR2 YSYEKL. DNA of the CDR3: TGCGCCAGCAGCCAAGACCCAGCGGGGGCCCGGGAGCTGTTTTTT. Amino acid sequence: CASSQDPAGARELFF.

This clone has only a few counts. The V call is TRBV12-5, the J call TRBJ2-3, with TRBD1 matching 8 bases. The CDR3 is made up of 16 amino acids. The V gene's germline CDR1 is LGHNT and CDR2 FRNRAP. V trimming: 5 bases; J trimming: 2 bases; junction bases outside the gene matches: 9. The CDR3 is CASGNSRGLITDTQYF. The CDR3 DNA follows: TGTGCTAGTGGTAACAGCAGGGGGCTCATCACAGATACGCAGTATTTT.

Notes on this clone: This is likely a read error, given that the CDR3 carries no conserved phenylalanine or tryptophan at its end. Because the CDR3's place on the DNA is in doubt, the DNA is left out and the CDR3 is given as listed by TCRdb. The V gene is TRBV28, the J gene TRBJ2-7. The CDR3 numbers 13 amino acids, ends counted. Germline V gives CDR1 MDHEN, CDR2 SYDVKM. This CDR3 reads CASSLIGQMGLPY.

The chain has TRBV7-2 and TRBJ1-3; D is unclear. Germline V lookup: CDR1 SGHTA, CDR2 FQGNSA. V gave up 3 bases and J gave up 2 bases, with 11 bases separating them. The CDR3 runs to 15 residues. CDR3 bases: TGTGCCAGCAGCTTCTTCCGGGCTGCTGGAAACACCATATATTTT. It specifies CASSFFRAAGNTIYF.

This clone showed up just once. V and J are TRBV29-1 and TRBJ1-3; no clear D gene. The CDR3 consists of 15 residues. V was pared by 1 base and J by 2 bases, with 12 bases between. CDR1 and CDR2 from the germline V gene are SQVTM and ANQGSEA. The CDR3 loop reads CSVEGVQGPGNTIYF. CDR3 nucleotide sequence: TGCAGCGTTGAAGGGGTGCAAGGCCCTGGAAACACCATATATTTT.